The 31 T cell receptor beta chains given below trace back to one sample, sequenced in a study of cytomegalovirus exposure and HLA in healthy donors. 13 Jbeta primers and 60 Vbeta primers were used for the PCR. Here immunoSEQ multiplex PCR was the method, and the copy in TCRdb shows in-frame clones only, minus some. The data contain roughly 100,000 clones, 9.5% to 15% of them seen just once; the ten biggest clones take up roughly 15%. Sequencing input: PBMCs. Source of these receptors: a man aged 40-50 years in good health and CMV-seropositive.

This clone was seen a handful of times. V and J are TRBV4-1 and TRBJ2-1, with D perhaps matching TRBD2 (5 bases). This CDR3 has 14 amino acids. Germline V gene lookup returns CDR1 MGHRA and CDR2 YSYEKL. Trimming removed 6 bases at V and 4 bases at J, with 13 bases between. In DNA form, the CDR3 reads TGCGCCAGCAGGGAAGTCGGGAATTACAATGAGCAGTTCTTC. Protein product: CASREVGNYNEQFF.

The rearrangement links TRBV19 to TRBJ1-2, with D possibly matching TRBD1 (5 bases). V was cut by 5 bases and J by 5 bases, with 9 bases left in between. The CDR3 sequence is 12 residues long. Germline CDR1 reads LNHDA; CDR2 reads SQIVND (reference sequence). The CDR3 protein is CASSLDIYGYTF. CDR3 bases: TGTGCCAGTAGTCTGGACATATATGGCTACACCTTC.

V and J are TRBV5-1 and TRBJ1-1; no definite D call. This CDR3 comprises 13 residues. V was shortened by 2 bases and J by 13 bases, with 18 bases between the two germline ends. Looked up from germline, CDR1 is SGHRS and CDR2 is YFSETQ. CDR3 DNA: TGCGCCAGCAGCTTAGATAATGCCCGGGAGAGTTTCTTT. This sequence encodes CASSLDNARESFF.

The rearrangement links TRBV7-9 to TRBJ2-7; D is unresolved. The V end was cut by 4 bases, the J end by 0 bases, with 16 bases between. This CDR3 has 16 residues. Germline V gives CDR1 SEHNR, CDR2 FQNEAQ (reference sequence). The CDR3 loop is CASSSVGEGSSYEQYF. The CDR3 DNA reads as TGTGCCAGCAGCTCAGTAGGAGAAGGTAGCTCCTACGAGCAGTACTTC.

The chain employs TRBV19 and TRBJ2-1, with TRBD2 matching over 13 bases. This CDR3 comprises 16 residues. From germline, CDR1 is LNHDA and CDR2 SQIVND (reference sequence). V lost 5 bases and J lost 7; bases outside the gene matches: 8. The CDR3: CASSRTSGSTENEQFF. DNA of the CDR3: TGTGCCAGTAGTCGGACTAGCGGGAGTACGGAGAATGAGCAGTTCTTC.

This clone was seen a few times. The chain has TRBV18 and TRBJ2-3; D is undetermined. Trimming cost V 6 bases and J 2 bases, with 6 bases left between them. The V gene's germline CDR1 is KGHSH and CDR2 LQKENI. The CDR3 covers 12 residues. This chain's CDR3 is CASSLFTDTQYF. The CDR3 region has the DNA TGTGCCAGCTCTCTCTTCACAGATACGCAGTATTTT.

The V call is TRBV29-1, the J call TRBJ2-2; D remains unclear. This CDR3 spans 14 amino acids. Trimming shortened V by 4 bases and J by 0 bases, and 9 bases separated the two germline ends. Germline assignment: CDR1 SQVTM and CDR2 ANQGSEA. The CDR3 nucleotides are TGCAGCGTTGGCACAGTCGCGAACACCGGGGAGCTGTTTTTT. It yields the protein CSVGTVANTGELFF.

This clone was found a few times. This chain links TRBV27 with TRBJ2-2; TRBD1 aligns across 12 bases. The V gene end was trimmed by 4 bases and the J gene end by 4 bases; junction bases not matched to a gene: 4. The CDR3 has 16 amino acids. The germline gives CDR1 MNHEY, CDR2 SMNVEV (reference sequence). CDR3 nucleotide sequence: TGTGCCAGCAGTTGGGACAGGGGGCGTGGCACCGGGGAGCTGTTTTTT. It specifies CASSWDRGRGTGELFF.

CDR3 bases: TGTGCCAGCAGCTTAGCGGGACTAGCGGCGTACAATGAGCAGTTCTTC. Translated: CASSLAGLAAYNEQFF. The chain combines TRBV7-6 with TRBJ2-1; 11 bases align to TRBD2. The ends lost 0 bases at V and 4 bases at J; junction bases unmatched: 2. The CDR3 has 16 residues. The germline V gene encodes CDR1 SGHVS and CDR2 FNYEAQ.

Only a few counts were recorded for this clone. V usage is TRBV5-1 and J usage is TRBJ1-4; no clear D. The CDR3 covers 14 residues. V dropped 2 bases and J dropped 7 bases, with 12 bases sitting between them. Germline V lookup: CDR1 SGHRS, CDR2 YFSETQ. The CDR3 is CASSFTGASEKLFF. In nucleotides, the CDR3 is TGCGCCAGCAGCTTCACGGGAGCTAGTGAAAAACTGTTTTTT.

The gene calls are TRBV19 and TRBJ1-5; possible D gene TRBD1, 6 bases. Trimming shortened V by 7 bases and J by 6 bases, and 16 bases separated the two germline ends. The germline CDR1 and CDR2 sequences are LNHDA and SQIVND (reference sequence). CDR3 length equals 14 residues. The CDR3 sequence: CASNFARGGQPQHF. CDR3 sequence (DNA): TGTGCCAGTAATTTCGCCAGGGGTGGTCAGCCCCAGCATTTT.

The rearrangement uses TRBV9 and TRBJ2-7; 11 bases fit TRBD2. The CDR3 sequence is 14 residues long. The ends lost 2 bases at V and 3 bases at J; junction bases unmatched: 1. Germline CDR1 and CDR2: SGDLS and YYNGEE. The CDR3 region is CASSVTSGSYEQYF. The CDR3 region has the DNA TGTGCCAGCAGCGTCACTAGCGGGAGCTACGAGCAGTACTTC.

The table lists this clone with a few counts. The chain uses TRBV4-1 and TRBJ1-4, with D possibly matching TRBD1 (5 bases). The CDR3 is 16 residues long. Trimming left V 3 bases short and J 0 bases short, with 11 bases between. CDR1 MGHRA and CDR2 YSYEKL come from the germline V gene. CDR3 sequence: CASSQVRASTNEKLFF. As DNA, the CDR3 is TGCGCCAGCAGCCAGGTCAGGGCGTCAACTAATGAAAAACTGTTTTTT.

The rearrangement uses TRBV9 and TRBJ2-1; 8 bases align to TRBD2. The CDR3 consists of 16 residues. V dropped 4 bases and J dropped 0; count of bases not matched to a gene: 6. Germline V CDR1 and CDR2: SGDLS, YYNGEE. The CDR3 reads CASSQRSGSSYNEQFF. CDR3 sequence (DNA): TGTGCCAGCAGCCAGAGGAGCGGGAGCTCCTACAATGAGCAGTTCTTC.

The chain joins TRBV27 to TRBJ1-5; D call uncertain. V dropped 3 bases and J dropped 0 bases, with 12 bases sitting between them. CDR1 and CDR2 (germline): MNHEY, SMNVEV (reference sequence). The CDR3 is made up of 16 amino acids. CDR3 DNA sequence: TGTGCCAGCAGTTTGGGTCCGGGTTATAGCAATCAGCCCCAGCATTTT. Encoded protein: CASSLGPGYSNQPQHF.

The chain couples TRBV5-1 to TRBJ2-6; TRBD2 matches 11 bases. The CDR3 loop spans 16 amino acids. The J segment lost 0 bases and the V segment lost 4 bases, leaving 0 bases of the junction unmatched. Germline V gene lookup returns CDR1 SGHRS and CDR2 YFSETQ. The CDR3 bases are TGCGCCAGCAGCGGGACTAGCGGCTCTGGGGCCAACGTCCTGACTTTC. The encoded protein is CASSGTSGSGANVLTF.

The CDR3 sequence: CASRNNWGSDEQFF. Written as DNA, the CDR3 is TGTGCCAGCAGGAATAATTGGGGCAGCGATGAGCAGTTCTTC. The chain has TRBV11-2 and TRBJ2-1; maybe TRBD1 (5 bases). The germline V gene encodes CDR1 SGHAT and CDR2 FQNNGV. Trimming took off 6 bases at V and 8 bases at J, with 17 bases between the two ends. The CDR3 has 14 residues.

The CDR3: CASSLVEGRRGTQYF. The CDR3 DNA reads as TGTGCCAGCAGCTTAGTAGAGGGTCGGCGGGGGACCCAGTACTTC. The chain joins TRBV7-2 to TRBJ2-5, with TRBD2 as a possible D gene (6 bases). Trimming removed 1 base from V and 7 bases from J, with 16 bases in between. CDR3 length: 15 residues. Per the germline V gene, CDR1 is SGHTA and CDR2 is FQGNSA. The variable domain in full, completed from reference TRBV7-2 and TRBJ2-5, reads GAGVSQSPSNKVTEKGKDVELRCDPISGHTALYWYRQSLGQGLEFLIYFQGNSAPDKSGLPSDRFSAERTGGSVSTLTIQRTQQEDSAVYLCASSLVEGRRGTQYFGPGTRLLVL.

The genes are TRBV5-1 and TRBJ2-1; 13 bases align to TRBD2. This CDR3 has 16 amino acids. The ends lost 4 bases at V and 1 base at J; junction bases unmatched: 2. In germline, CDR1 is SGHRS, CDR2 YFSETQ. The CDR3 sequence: CASSTGLAGSYNEQFF. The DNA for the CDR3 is TGCGCCAGCAGCACGGGACTAGCGGGATCCTACAATGAGCAGTTCTTC.

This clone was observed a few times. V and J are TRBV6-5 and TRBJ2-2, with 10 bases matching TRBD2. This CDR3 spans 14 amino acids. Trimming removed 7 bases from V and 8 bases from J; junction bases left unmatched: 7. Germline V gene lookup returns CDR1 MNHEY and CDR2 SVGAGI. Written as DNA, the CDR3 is TGTGCCAGCACTCCTAGCGGGAGTTCTGGGGAGCTGTTTTTT. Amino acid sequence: CASTPSGSSGELFF.

For the CDR3, the DNA is TGTGCCAGCAGCTCTAGCCCGGGAGCCTACGAGCAGTACTTC. Its translation: CASSSSPGAYEQYF. The rearrangement joins TRBV7-2 to TRBJ2-7, with D tentatively TRBD2 (6 bases). Germline V CDR1 and CDR2: SGHTA, FQGNSA. Trimming left V 4 bases short and J 2 bases short, with 12 bases between. This CDR3 comprises 14 residues.

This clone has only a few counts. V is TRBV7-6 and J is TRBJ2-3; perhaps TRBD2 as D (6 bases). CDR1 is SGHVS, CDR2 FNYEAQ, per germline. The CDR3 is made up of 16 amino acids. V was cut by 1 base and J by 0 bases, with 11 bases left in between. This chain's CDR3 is CASSLEAGPSTDTQYF. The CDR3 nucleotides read TGTGCCAGCAGCTTAGAAGCGGGTCCTAGCACAGATACGCAGTATTTT.

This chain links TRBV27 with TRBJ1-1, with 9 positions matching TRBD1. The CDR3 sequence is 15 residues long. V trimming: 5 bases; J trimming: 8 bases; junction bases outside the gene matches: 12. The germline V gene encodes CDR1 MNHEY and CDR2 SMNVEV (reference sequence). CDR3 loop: CASSGPGQGSREAFF. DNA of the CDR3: TGTGCCAGCAGTGGACCGGGACAGGGATCGAGGGAAGCTTTCTTT.

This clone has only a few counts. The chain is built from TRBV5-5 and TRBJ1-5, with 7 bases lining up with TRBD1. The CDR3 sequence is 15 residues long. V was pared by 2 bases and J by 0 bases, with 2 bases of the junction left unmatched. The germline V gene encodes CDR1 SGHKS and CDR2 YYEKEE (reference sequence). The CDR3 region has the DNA TGTGCCAGCAGCTTCGGACAGGTTAGCAATCAGCCCCAGCATTTT. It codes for CASSFGQVSNQPQHF.

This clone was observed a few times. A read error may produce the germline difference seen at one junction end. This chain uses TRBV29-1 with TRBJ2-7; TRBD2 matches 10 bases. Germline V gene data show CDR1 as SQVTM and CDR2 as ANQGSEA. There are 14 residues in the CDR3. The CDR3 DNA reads TGCAGCGTTGCGTCTAGCGGGAGAAAATACGGGCAGTACTTC. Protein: CSVASSGRKYGQYF.

The CDR3 is CASRGPSLFNYGYTF. CDR3 DNA: TGTGCCAGCAGGGGCCCCAGTCTCTTCAACTATGGCTACACCTTC. V usage is TRBV28 and J usage is TRBJ1-2; D is unclear. CDR3 size: 15 residues. Per the germline V gene, CDR1 is MDHEN and CDR2 is SYDVKM. Trimming stripped 6 bases from V and 2 bases from J, with 16 bases between.

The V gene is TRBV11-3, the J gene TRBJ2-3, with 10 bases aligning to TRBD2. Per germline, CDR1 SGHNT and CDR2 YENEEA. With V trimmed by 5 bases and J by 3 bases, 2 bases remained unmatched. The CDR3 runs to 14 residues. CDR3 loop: CASSLGLATDTQYF. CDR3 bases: TGTGCCAGCAGCCTGGGACTAGCGACAGATACGCAGTATTTT.

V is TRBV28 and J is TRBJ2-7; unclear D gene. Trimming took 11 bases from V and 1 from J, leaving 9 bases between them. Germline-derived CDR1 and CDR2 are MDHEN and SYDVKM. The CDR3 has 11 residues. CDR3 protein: CAAAASYEQYF. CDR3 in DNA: TGTGCCGCGGCCGCTTCCTACGAGCAGTACTTC.

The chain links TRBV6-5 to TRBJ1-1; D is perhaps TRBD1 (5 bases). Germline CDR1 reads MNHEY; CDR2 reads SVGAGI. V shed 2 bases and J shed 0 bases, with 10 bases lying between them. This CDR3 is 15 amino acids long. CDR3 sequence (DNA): TGTGCCAGCAGTTACAGTCCAGGGTTGAACACTGAAGCTTTCTTT. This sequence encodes CASSYSPGLNTEAFF.

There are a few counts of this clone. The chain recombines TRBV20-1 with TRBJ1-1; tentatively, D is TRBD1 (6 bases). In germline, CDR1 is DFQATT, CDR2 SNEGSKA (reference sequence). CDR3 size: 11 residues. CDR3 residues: CSQGMNTEAFF. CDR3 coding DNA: TGCAGCCAGGGGATGAACACTGAAGCTTTCTTT.

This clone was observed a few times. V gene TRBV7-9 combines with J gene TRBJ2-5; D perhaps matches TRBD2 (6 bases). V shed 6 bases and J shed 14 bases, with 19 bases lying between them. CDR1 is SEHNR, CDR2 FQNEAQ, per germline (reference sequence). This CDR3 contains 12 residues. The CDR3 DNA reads TGTGCCAGCAGTCGTCCGGCGGGGACGCAATACTTC. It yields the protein CASSRPAGTQYF.